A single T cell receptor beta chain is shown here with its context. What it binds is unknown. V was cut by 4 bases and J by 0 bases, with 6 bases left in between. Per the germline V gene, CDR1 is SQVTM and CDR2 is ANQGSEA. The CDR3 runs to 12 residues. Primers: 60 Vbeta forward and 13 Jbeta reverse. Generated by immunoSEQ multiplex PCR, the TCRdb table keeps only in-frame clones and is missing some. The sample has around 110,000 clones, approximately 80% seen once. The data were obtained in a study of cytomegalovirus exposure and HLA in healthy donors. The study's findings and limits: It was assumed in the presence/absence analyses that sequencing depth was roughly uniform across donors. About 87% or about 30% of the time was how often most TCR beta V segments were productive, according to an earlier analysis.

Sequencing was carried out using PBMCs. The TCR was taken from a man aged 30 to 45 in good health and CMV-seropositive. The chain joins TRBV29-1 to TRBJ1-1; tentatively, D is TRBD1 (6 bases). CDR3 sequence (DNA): TGCAGCGTTGGACAGGTGAACACTGAAGCTTTCTTT. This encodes CSVGQVNTEAFF. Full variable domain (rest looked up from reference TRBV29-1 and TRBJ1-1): SAVISQKPSRDICQRGTSLTIQCQVDSQVTMMFWYRQQPGQSLTLIATANQGSEATYESGFVIDKFPISRPNLTFSTLTVSNMSPEDSSIYLCSVGQVNTEAFFGQGTRLTVV.